This T cell receptor (beta chain) was retrieved from a study of T cells expressing NK-cell markers. What made the TCR beta cDNA was 5'RACE template switching with UMIs. TCRdb reanalyzed the 5' RACE reads and collapses them to one entry per CDR3 protein, without DNA. This listing includes over 250,000 distinct CDR3 sequences. Study-level points and caveats: Leadership of the CD3+CD56-NKG2C+ fraction also belonged to these clonotypes in four donors. Clarity on HCMV specificity was lacking for the expanded NKG2C+ T cell clones. Of CD8+ T cells, 1.0-7.0% belonged to dominant NKG2C+ clonotypes in five to seven donors.

Points on this clonotype: The antigen remains undetermined.

The clonotype originates from a woman aged 18-70 years in good health. The specimen sequenced was blood T cells: a sorted CD56 or NKG2C T cell subset, CD4+ or CD8+ T cells, or bulk PBMC T cells (not recorded which).

Here the CDR3 reads CASSPLGVANQPQHF. The rearrangement uses TRBV18 and TRBJ1-5. Germline CDR1 KGHSH, CDR2 LQKENI. CDR3 length equals 15 residues.